Below are 15 T cell receptor beta chains sequenced from a single sample in a study of beta chain features in type 1 diabetes. The antigens of these receptors remain unknown. Findings of the study overall: Moderately but significantly shorter TCRB CDR3s were found in Type 1 diabetes patients in all four CD4+ subsets.

As every portion of the isolated RNA was reverse transcribed, the sequencing read expressed TCRB transcripts. The assay was immunoSEQ multiplex PCR, and TCRdb's table has in-frame clones only and misses some. The sample consists of 640,000 or so clones, over 12% of them appearing once. The sequenced material came from naive CD4+ T cells from blood. Receptor source: a man younger than 35 with type 1 diabetes.

The chain joins TRBV15 to TRBJ2-3; D not resolved. The CDR3 length is 14 residues. The V end lost 0 bases, the J end lost 2 bases, and 6 bases lay between the germline ends. CDR1 LNHNV and CDR2 YYDKDF come from the germline V gene (reference sequence). The CDR3 DNA reads TGTGCCACCAGCAGAGACGGATACACAGATACGCAGTATTTT. It codes for CATSRDGYTDTQYF.

The chain links TRBV7-6 to TRBJ2-3, with 8 bases fitting TRBD2. Germline V gene sequence: CDR1 SGHVS, CDR2 FNYEAQ. V lost 5 bases to trimming and J lost 6 bases; unmatched junction nucleotides: 13. The CDR3 loop spans 16 amino acids. The CDR3 DNA follows: TGTGCCAGCAGCCCGTGGGGTAGCGGGATATCGGATACGCAGTATTTT. Translating it yields CASSPWGSGISDTQYF.

This clone was seen a handful of times. The same CDR3 is also encoded by other DNA sequences in this sample. J is TRBJ2-7 and V is TRBV7-6, with 7 bases that match TRBD2. Germline V gene lookup returns CDR1 SGHVS and CDR2 FNYEAQ. The CDR3 is 15 amino acids. With 1 base clipped from V and 0 bases from J, the junction kept 3 bases outside the gene matches. CDR3 DNA sequence: TGTGCCAGCAGCTTAGGCGGGGGAAGCTCCTACGAGCAGTACTTC. This encodes CASSLGGGSSYEQYF.

This sequence joins TRBV5-6 and TRBJ1-4, with 10 nucleotides matching TRBD1. The CDR3 has 16 amino acids. The ends lost 4 bases at V and 4 bases at J; junction bases unmatched: 7. Germline lookup yields CDR1 SGHDT and CDR2 YYEEEE. This chain's CDR3 is CASSADRGAYNEKLFF. CDR3 DNA: TGTGCCAGCAGCGCGGACAGGGGGGCCTATAATGAAAAACTGTTTTTT. The full variable domain, in which reference TRBV5-6 and TRBJ1-4 provide the parts outside the CDR3, is DAGVTQSPTHLIKTRGQQVTLRCSPKSGHDTVSWYQQALGQGPQFIFQYYEEEERQRGNFPDRFSGHQFPNYSSELNVNALLLGDSALYLCASSADRGAYNEKLFFGSGTQLSVL.

This clone was counted between two and nine times. This rearrangement joins TRBV30 to TRBJ1-1, with 8 positions matching TRBD1. CDR3 length equals 12 residues. Germline lookup yields CDR1 GTSNPN and CDR2 SVGIG (reference sequence). V dropped 0 bases and J dropped 7; count of bases not matched to a gene: 1. CDR3: CAWSVDRGEAFF. The CDR3 DNA follows: TGTGCCTGGAGTGTTGACAGGGGTGAAGCTTTCTTT.

The V and J genes are TRBV28 and TRBJ1-2; D is undetermined. Germline V gene data show CDR1 as MDHEN and CDR2 as SYDVKM. The CDR3 runs to 13 residues. Trimming cost V 6 bases and J 2 bases, with 10 bases left between them. The CDR3 loop is CASSLILNYGYTF. As DNA, the CDR3 is TGTGCCAGCAGCCTAATACTAAACTATGGCTACACCTTC.

This chain joins TRBV11-3 and TRBJ2-5; 12 nucleotides agree with TRBD2. The CDR3 consists of 17 residues. In germline, CDR1 is SGHNT, CDR2 YENEEA. V lost 1 base to trimming and J lost 2 bases; unmatched junction nucleotides: 5. Here the CDR3 DNA reads TGTGCCAGCAGCTTAGGAGGACTAGCGGGGACTCAAGAGACCCAGTACTTC. Its translation: CASSLGGLAGTQETQYF.

In its sample, this clone was seen a few times. This may be a read error, as it is one base from a much larger clone. Additional DNA sequences in this sample encode the identical CDR3. The chain recombines TRBV27 with TRBJ2-5; D remains unclear. Trimming pared 4 bases from V and 1 base from J, leaving 1 base between. CDR3 length: 11 residues. Germline V gives CDR1 MNHEY, CDR2 SMNVEV (reference sequence). The chain's CDR3 is CASSSQETQYF. As DNA, the CDR3 is TGTGCCAGCAGTTCCCAAGAGACCCAGTACTTC.

V and J are TRBV9 and TRBJ1-2; D is unresolved. The CDR3 has 14 amino acids. The germline CDR1 and CDR2 sequences are SGDLS and YYNGEE. Trimming removed 0 bases from V and 2 bases from J, with 8 bases in between. CDR3 sequence reads: CASSVDRHNYGYTF. In DNA, the CDR3 is TGTGCCAGCAGCGTAGACCGGCACAACTATGGCTACACCTTC.

This clone was recorded a few times. The chain links TRBV7-9 to TRBJ1-3; TRBD1 matches 8 bases. The CDR3 is made up of 17 amino acids. Germline V gene sequence: CDR1 SEHNR, CDR2 FQNEAQ (reference sequence). V shed 5 bases and J 0 bases; nucleotides not matched to a gene: 9. CDR3 residues: CASSTYGTGASGNTIYF. The CDR3 nucleotides read TGTGCCAGCAGCACCTACGGGACAGGCGCCTCTGGAAACACCATATATTTT.

This clone was recorded a few times. The chain carries TRBV6-1 and TRBJ1-3, with D maybe TRBD1 (5 bases). The CDR3 loop spans 14 amino acids. Trimming took off 7 bases at V and 0 bases at J, with 10 bases between the two ends. Germline V gene lookup returns CDR1 MNHNS and CDR2 SASEGT. The CDR3 reads CASTFDSSGNTIYF. The CDR3 DNA reads as TGTGCCAGCACCTTTGACAGCTCTGGAAACACCATATATTTT.

This clone has more than one count but fewer than ten. This chain uses TRBV28 with TRBJ2-1; 8 bases map to TRBD2. CDR1 is MDHEN, CDR2 SYDVKM, per germline. Trimming cost V 4 bases and J 1 base; bases outside gene matches: 6. The CDR3 is made up of 16 amino acids. This chain's CDR3 is CASSSPTSASYNEQFF. In DNA form, the CDR3 reads TGTGCCAGCAGTTCCCCGACTAGCGCGTCCTACAATGAGCAGTTCTTC. The variable domain in full, completed from reference TRBV28 and TRBJ2-1, reads DVKVTQSSRYLVKRTGEKVFLECVQDMDHENMFWYRQDPGLGLRLIYFSYDVKMKEKGDIPEGYSVSREKKERFSLILESASTNQTSMYLCASSSPTSASYNEQFFGPGTRLTVL.

This rearrangement joins TRBV28 to TRBJ2-7; D is uncertain. The CDR3 runs 12 residues. Germline CDR1 MDHEN, CDR2 SYDVKM. V shed 5 bases and J shed 4 bases, with 9 bases lying between them. The CDR3 DNA is TGTGCCAGCAGTCCGACATCGTACGAGCAGTACTTC. Translating it yields CASSPTSYEQYF.

This clone was counted between two and nine times. The rearrangement joins TRBV25-1 to TRBJ1-5; weak D call: TRBD1 (5 bases). CDR3 length: 15 amino acids. V was trimmed by 4 bases and J by 4 bases, leaving 14 bases between them. Germline V CDR1 and CDR2: MGHDK, SYGVNS. The CDR3 region has the DNA TGTGCCAGCAGTGGGGGGACGAGTAGAAATCAGCCCCAGCATTTT. Protein: CASSGGTSRNQPQHF.

The chain has TRBV5-1 and TRBJ2-2, with D maybe TRBD1 (5 bases). The V end lost 2 bases, the J end lost 3 bases, and 11 bases lay between the germline ends. Germline V gene data show CDR1 as SGHRS and CDR2 as YFSETQ. The CDR3 runs 15 residues. The CDR3: CASSFWQGDTGELFF. The CDR3 DNA reads as TGCGCCAGCAGCTTCTGGCAGGGCGACACCGGGGAGCTGTTTTTT.